The 25 T cell receptor beta chains given below trace back to one sample, sequenced in a study of Ad26.COV2.S vaccination and SARS-CoV-2 variants. TCRdb's table, derived via immunoSEQ multiplex PCR, lists solely in-frame clones and lacks some. The sample gives about 420,000 clones, around nine tenths of which show up once; less than 4.5% is in the top ten. Treatment given: about 20 received Ad26.COV2.S at low or high dose, single or two shots; about 5 received placebo; per-sample allocation not given. Specimen acquisition occurred on day 63 following the initial vaccine or placebo injection. Specimen: peripheral blood, collected in a trial of Ad26.COV2.S vaccine versus placebo. The source of these receptors is a person aged 18-65 years who received the Ad26.COV2.S COVID-19 vaccine or a placebo.

The chain is built from TRBV6-2 or TRBV6-3 and TRBJ1-1; no reliable D call. V was pared by 2 bases and J by 10 bases, with 8 bases between. The CDR3 covers 11 residues. Per the germline V gene, CDR1 is MNHEY and CDR2 is SVGEGT. As DNA, the CDR3 is TGTGCCAGCAGTTACCCATCGGTAGCTTTCTTT. As protein: CASSYPSVAFF.

V and J are TRBV18 and TRBJ1-1; D ambiguous. This CDR3 has 13 amino acids. Trimming shortened V by 5 bases and J by 5 bases, and 12 bases separated the two germline ends. Germline CDR1 is KGHSH and CDR2 is LQKENI. CDR3 nucleotides: TGTGCCAGCTCATCGAGCCCCCATACTGAAGCTTTCTTT. It specifies CASSSSPHTEAFF.

This chain links TRBV7-3 with TRBJ2-1; TRBD2 matches at 14 bases. From germline, CDR1 is SGHTA and CDR2 FQGTGA. This CDR3 has 16 amino acids. V shed 3 bases and J 7 bases; nucleotides not matched to a gene: 5. Here the CDR3 reads CASSFEGTSGGNEQFF. The CDR3 region has the DNA TGTGCCAGCAGCTTTGAAGGGACTAGCGGGGGTAATGAGCAGTTCTTC. The full variable domain, completed using reference TRBV7-3 and TRBJ2-1, is GAGVSQTPSNKVTEKGKYVELRCDPISGHTALYWYRQSLGQGPEFLIYFQGTGAADDSGLPNDRFFAVRPEGSVSTLKIQRTERGDSAVYLCASSFEGTSGGNEQFFGPGTRLTVL.

The chain recombines TRBV5-1 with TRBJ2-7, with TRBD2 matching 8 bases. Germline-derived CDR1 and CDR2 are SGHRS and YFSETQ. The ends lost 4 bases at V and 0 bases at J; junction bases unmatched: 12. The length of the CDR3 is 17 residues. The CDR3 loop reads CASSVGWGTSGSYEQYF. In nucleotides, the CDR3 is TGCGCCAGCAGCGTGGGGTGGGGAACTAGCGGCTCCTACGAGCAGTACTTC.

The chain carries TRBV5-5 and TRBJ2-7, with 10 bases lining up with TRBD2. This CDR3 has 15 residues. In germline, CDR1 is SGHKS, CDR2 YYEKEE (reference sequence). J gave up 2 bases and V 3 bases, and 5 bases lay outside the gene matches. CDR3 nucleotides: TGTGCCAGCAGCTCCGGACTAGCGGCAACCTACGAGCAGTACTTC. Its protein product is CASSSGLAATYEQYF.

CDR3 sequence: CASSLDLLAGHIGQYF. CDR3 DNA sequence: TGTGCCAGCAGCTTAGATCTGCTAGCGGGGCACATCGGGCAGTACTTC. The chain uses TRBV7-2 and TRBJ2-7; 9 bases are a match to TRBD2. The germline V gene has CDR1 SGHTA and CDR2 FQGNSA. Trimming at V came to 1 base and at J to 9 bases, leaving 13 bases not matched to a gene. The CDR3 has 16 amino acids.

The V gene is TRBV29-1, the J gene TRBJ1-1; D is uncertain. CDR3 length: 13 residues. V dropped 6 bases and J dropped 1 base, with 12 bases sitting between them. CDR1 and CDR2 from the germline V gene are SQVTM and ANQGSEA. In DNA form, the CDR3 reads TGCAGCGTGGACTTAGGGCGGAACACTGAAGCTTTCTTT. Residues: CSVDLGRNTEAFF.

On this clone itself: Other DNA sequences in the sample encode the same CDR3. The rearrangement links TRBV9 to TRBJ1-6; no clear D. Germline V gives CDR1 SGDLS, CDR2 YYNGEE. The ends were cut back, 0 bases at V and 0 bases at J, with 7 bases in the middle. This CDR3 is built from 16 residues. The chain's CDR3 is CASSVGQSSYNSPLHF. CDR3 sequence (DNA): TGTGCCAGCAGCGTAGGTCAGAGCTCCTATAATTCACCCCTCCACTTT.

This clone was seen just once. The chain links TRBV12-3 or TRBV12-4 to TRBJ2-7, with D unclear. The CDR3 spans 12 residues. Trimming removed 7 bases at V and 7 bases at J, with 14 bases between. CDR3 nucleotides: TGTGCCAGCACCTTCGGGCCCAGGGAGCAGTACTTC. It specifies CASTFGPREQYF.

V is TRBV4-1 and J is TRBJ1-4; 7 bases align to TRBD1. The CDR3 extends over 15 amino acids. Germline-derived CDR1 and CDR2 are MGHRA and YSYEKL. V lost 3 bases to trimming and J lost 5 bases; unmatched junction nucleotides: 6. DNA for the CDR3: TGCGCCAGCAGCCACAGCGGACAGGAAAATGAAAAACTGTTTTTT. Translated, it gives CASSHSGQENEKLFF.

This chain connects TRBV5-4 to TRBJ2-5; 12 bases line up with TRBD1. The V and J ends lost 4 bases and 5 bases, in that order; junction bases with no gene match: 6. The CDR3 has 15 amino acids. Germline V CDR1 and CDR2: SGHNT, YYREEE (reference sequence). The CDR3 region is CASSAGTGGGETQYF. In DNA form, the CDR3 reads TGTGCCAGCAGCGCGGGGACAGGGGGCGGGGAGACCCAGTACTTC.

V is TRBV24-1 and J is TRBJ2-3; D possibly corresponds to TRBD1 (5 bases). Trimming cost V 9 bases and J 0 bases, with 9 bases left between them. The CDR3 has 13 residues. The V gene's germline CDR1 is KGHDR and CDR2 SFDVKD. The CDR3 loop reads CATGAESTDTQYF. The CDR3 coding sequence is TGTGCCACCGGGGCAGAGAGCACAGATACGCAGTATTTT.

This clone was counted only a few times. The V and J genes are TRBV3-1 (or the pseudogene TRBV3-2) and TRBJ2-5; TRBD1 is a possible D gene (6 bases). The V and J ends lost 6 bases and 5 bases respectively, with 22 bases between them. The germline V gene has CDR1 LGHDT and CDR2 YNNKEL (reference sequence). The CDR3 is 16 amino acids. CDR3 residues: CASSPDLIQGTETQYF. CDR3 in DNA: TGTGCCAGCAGTCCGGATCTCATACAGGGAACCGAGACCCAGTACTTC.

CDR3 nucleotides: TGTGCCAGCAGCGGAAGGCGGGGACAGGCCACAGATACGCAGTATTTT. It codes for CASSGRRGQATDTQYF. The gene calls are TRBV7-9 and TRBJ2-3; 8 bases fit TRBD1. Germline lookup yields CDR1 SEHNR and CDR2 FQNEAQ (reference sequence). Trimming took 5 bases from V and 2 from J; bases not matched to a gene: 9. CDR3 length: 16 amino acids.

The V gene is TRBV19, the J gene TRBJ2-1; 15 positions match TRBD2. The ends lost 11 bases at V and 2 bases at J; junction bases unmatched: 10. The CDR3 sequence is 17 residues long. Germline values: CDR1 LNHDA, CDR2 SQIVND (reference sequence). For the CDR3, the DNA is TGTGCCTCCCGGACTAGCGGGGGGGCCAGTGCCTACAATGAGCAGTTCTTC. Its protein is CASRTSGGASAYNEQFF.

The gene calls are TRBV15 and TRBJ1-4; TRBD1 might be the D (6 bases). The CDR3 spans 16 residues. Germline loops: CDR1 LNHNV, CDR2 YYDKDF (reference sequence). The germline V and J ends were trimmed by 0 bases and 5 bases, with 13 bases remaining between them. The CDR3 DNA reads TGTGCCACCAGCAGAGATAGGGGGACGGGGAATGAAAAACTGTTTTTT. It is translated as CATSRDRGTGNEKLFF.

The chain employs TRBV10-3 and TRBJ1-1; no firm D call. The CDR3 is 15 amino acids. Trimming removed 3 bases from V and 0 bases from J, with 11 bases in between. CDR1 and CDR2 from the germline V gene are ENHRY and SYGVKD. The CDR3 sequence: CAISERVIMNTEAFF. CDR3 DNA sequence: TGTGCCATCAGTGAACGGGTAATCATGAACACTGAAGCTTTCTTT.

The CDR3 DNA follows: TGTGCCAGCAGCTTATTGGGCGGGGCTGAGGAGACCCAGTACTTC. It translates to CASSLLGGAEETQYF. The chain uses TRBV7-9 and TRBJ2-5; a weak D match, TRBD2 (6 bases). This CDR3 is 15 amino acids long. V gave up 2 bases and J gave up 5 bases, with 15 bases separating them. CDR1 is SEHNR and CDR2 is FQNEAQ in the germline V gene (reference sequence).

This CDR3 is CASSLGENIDAYNEQFF. In DNA form, the CDR3 reads TGCGCCAGCAGCTTGGGGGAAAATATCGATGCCTACAATGAGCAGTTCTTC. The chain couples TRBV5-1 to TRBJ2-1; D gene unclear. CDR1 and CDR2 (germline): SGHRS, YFSETQ. V was pared by 0 bases and J by 2 bases, with 15 bases between. The CDR3 consists of 17 residues. Combining the CDR3 with reference TRBV5-1 and TRBJ2-1 gives the whole variable domain KAGVTQTPRYLIKTRGQQVTLSCSPISGHRSVSWYQQTPGQGLQFLFEYFSETQRNKGNFPGRFSGRQFSNSRSEMNVSTLELGDSALYLCASSLGENIDAYNEQFFGPGTRLTVL.

V is TRBV29-1 and J is TRBJ2-3, with 11 bases matching TRBD2. Trimming removed 6 bases from V and 1 base from J; junction bases left unmatched: 3. Germline V gene sequence: CDR1 SQVTM, CDR2 ANQGSEA. This CDR3 region has 14 residues. This chain's CDR3 is CSVRTSGRTDTQYF. In DNA, the CDR3 is TGCAGCGTCAGGACTAGCGGGCGCACAGATACGCAGTATTTT.

This clone was counted between two and nine times. The chain links TRBV7-3 to TRBJ2-6; maybe TRBD1 (6 bases). Germline V lookup: CDR1 SGHTA, CDR2 FQGTGA. Trimming took 5 bases from V and 4 from J, leaving 15 bases between them. This CDR3 has 16 residues. DNA for the CDR3: TGTGCCAGCAGCAGCCGACCTGGGACAGGGGCCAACGTCCTGACTTTC. Protein product: CASSSRPGTGANVLTF.

The chain couples TRBV5-1 to TRBJ2-2; D is possibly TRBD2 (7 bases). CDR1 and CDR2 from the germline V gene are SGHRS and YFSETQ. The V gene lost 6 bases and the J gene lost 0 bases, with 21 bases spanning the gap. The CDR3 has 18 residues. CDR3 DNA: TGCGCCAGCAAAGGGGGGGCGACAGACTCAACGAACACCGGGGAGCTGTTTTTT. As protein: CASKGGATDSTNTGELFF. The variable domain in full, completed from reference TRBV5-1 and TRBJ2-2, reads KAGVTQTPRYLIKTRGQQVTLSCSPISGHRSVSWYQQTPGQGLQFLFEYFSETQRNKGNFPGRFSGRQFSNSRSEMNVSTLELGDSALYLCASKGGATDSTNTGELFFGEGSRLTVL.

The chain employs TRBV4-1 and TRBJ1-5; D gene unclear. Germline V lookup: CDR1 MGHRA, CDR2 YSYEKL. The CDR3 has 14 amino acids. V was trimmed by 1 base and J by 5 bases, leaving 9 bases between them. This CDR3 is CASSQGVFDQPQHF. The CDR3 DNA is TGCGCCAGCAGCCAAGGGGTTTTCGATCAGCCCCAGCATTTT.

The chain employs TRBV18 and TRBJ1-2; 12 bases align to TRBD1. Unmatched junction bases numbered 3, after V lost 1 base and J lost 3 bases. Germline V gene lookup returns CDR1 KGHSH and CDR2 LQKENI. The CDR3 runs to 16 residues. The CDR3 nucleotides read TGTGCCAGCTCACCACGGGGACAGGGGGCAGACTATGGCTACACCTTC. Its protein is CASSPRGQGADYGYTF.

In nucleotides, the CDR3 is TGTGCCAGTCAGCGGGACACCTACGAGCAGTACTTC. As protein: CASQRDTYEQYF. This rearrangement joins TRBV28 to TRBJ2-7; possible D gene TRBD2, 7 bases. Germline loops: CDR1 MDHEN, CDR2 SYDVKM. The CDR3 covers 12 residues. Trimming pared 9 bases from V and 2 bases from J, leaving 11 bases between.